This TCR beta chain is from a study of regulatory T cells in long-lasting Graves disease. The time point is: newly diagnosed GD, antithyroid drugs for less than 3 months. TCR sequences were obtained from RNA taken from PBMCs. This clonotype was seen repeatedly, ten times or more. The antigen is not known. Trimming removed 0 bases at V and 4 bases at J, with 15 bases between. Germline V CDR1 and CDR2: MGHRA, YSYEKL. The CDR3 covers 16 residues. Construction of the TCR beta libraries employed iRepertoire HTBI primers in conjunction with Arm-PCR of CDR3 regions. TCRdb re-called the multiplex PCR reads through MiXCR, storing one row per CDR3 protein. The profile covers over 200,000 distinct CDR3 sequences, with under 20% appearing a single time and approximately 15% taken by the ten largest. Study outcomes and limitations: Persistent Graves' patients possessed reduced TCR diversity relative to recently diagnosed ones. Between persistent patients, a few thousand public clonotypes were shared, exceeding the roughly 1,000 shared between new patients.

The sample also formed part of further work on T cells in Graves' hyperthyroidism and ophthalmopathy.

The V call is TRBV4-1, the J call TRBJ1-2; the D is unclear. The clonotype was recovered from a woman under 40 with Graves disease. The specimen was peripheral blood mononuclear cells (PBMCs), collected at new diagnosis, from a patient treated with antithyroid drugs. The CDR3 DNA follows: TGCGCCAGCAGCCAAGATTCCGCAGTACAGAGCTATGGCTACACCTTC. Its translation: CASSQDSAVQSYGYTF.